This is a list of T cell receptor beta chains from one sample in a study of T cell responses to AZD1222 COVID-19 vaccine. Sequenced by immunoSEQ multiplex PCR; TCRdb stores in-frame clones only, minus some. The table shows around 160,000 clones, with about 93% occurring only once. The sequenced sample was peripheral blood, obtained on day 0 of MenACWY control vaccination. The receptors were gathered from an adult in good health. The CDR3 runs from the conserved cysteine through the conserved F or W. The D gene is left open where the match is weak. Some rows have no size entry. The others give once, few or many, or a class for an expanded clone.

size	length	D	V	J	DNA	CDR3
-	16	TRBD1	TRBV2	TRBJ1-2	TGTGCCAGCAGTCTGGACAGGGCCAATTCTAACTATGGCTACACCTTC	CASSLDRANSNYGYTF
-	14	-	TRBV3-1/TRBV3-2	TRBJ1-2	TGTGCCAGCAGTCACTGGACACGAGACTATGGCTACACCTTC	CASSHWTRDYGYTF
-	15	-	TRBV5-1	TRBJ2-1	TGCGCCAGCAGCCCCGGAGGGAGCTCCTACAATGAGCAGTTCTTC	CASSPGGSSYNEQFF
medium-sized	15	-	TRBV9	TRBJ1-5	TGTGCCAGCAGCGCGGACGGCGGGGGCAATCAGCCCCAGCATTTT	CASSADGGGNQPQHF
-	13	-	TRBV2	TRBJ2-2	TGTGCCAGCAGTGAACTGGCTAACGGGGAGCTGTTTTTT	CASSELANGELFF
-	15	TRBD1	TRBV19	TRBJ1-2	TGTGCCAGTAGTATCCTTCAGGGGGCCTACTATGGCTACACCTTC	CASSILQGAYYGYTF
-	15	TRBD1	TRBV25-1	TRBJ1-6	TGTGCCAGCAGTGAATTGGGGACAGCTAATTCACCCCTCCACTTT	CASSELGTANSPLHF
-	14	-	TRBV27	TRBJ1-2	TGTGCCAGCAGTTCACTAGGACCAAAACAGGGCTACACCTTC	CASSSLGPKQGYTF
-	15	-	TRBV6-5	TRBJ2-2	TGTGCCAGCAGTTACGGCAGAGAACTTATCGGGGAGCTGTTTTTT	CASSYGRELIGELFF
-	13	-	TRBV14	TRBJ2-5	TGTGCCAGCAGTCGACAGTTACAAGAGACCCAGTACTTC	CASSRQLQETQYF
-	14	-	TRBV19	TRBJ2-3	TGTGCCAGTAGTATTACCGACGGGGCCAGAATGCAGTATTTT	CASSITDGARMQYF
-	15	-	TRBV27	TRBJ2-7	TGTGCCAGCAGTTTAACCAGGGACGGATCCTACGAGCAGTACTTC	CASSLTRDGSYEQYF
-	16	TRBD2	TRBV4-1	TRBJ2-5	TGCGCCAGCAGCCGAGACCCCCAGCGGGGGACAGAGACCCAGTACTTC	CASSRDPQRGTETQYF
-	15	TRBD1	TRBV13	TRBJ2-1	TGTGCCAGCAGCCACAGGGGTTGGTCCTACAATGAGCAGTTCTTC	CASSHRGWSYNEQFF
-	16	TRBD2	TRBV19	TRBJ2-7	TGTGCCAGTAGTATCCGATCTAGCGGGAGGAGGTACGAGCAGTACTTC	CASSIRSSGRRYEQYF
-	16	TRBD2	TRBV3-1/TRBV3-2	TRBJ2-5	TGTGCCAGCAGCCAGATCGGCGGGAGGGACAGAGAGACCCAGTACTTC	CASSQIGGRDRETQYF
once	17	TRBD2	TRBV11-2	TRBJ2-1	TGTGCCAGCAGCTTAGTGTTGACTAGCGGGAGGGCCCATGAGCAGTTCTTC	CASSLVLTSGRAHEQFF
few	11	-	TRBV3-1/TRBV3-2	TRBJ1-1	TGTGCCAGCAGCCAAGATTCTGAAGCTTTCTTT	CASSQDSEAFF
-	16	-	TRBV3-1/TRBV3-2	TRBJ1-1	TGTGCCAGCACCTTGGGGGCCATTCAGGGGAACACTGAAGCTTTCTTT	CASTLGAIQGNTEAFF
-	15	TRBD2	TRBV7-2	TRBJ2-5	TGTGCCAGCAGCTTAAGTAGCGGGGGGGCGAAGACCCAGTACTTC	CASSLSSGGAKTQYF
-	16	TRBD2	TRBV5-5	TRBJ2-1	TGTGCCAGCAGCTTGGAACTAGCGGGAGCTTTCAATGAGCAGTTCTTC	CASSLELAGAFNEQFF
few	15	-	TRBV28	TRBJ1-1	TGTGCCAGCAGTTTACTGGACAGATTGAACACTGAAGCTTTCTTT	CASSLLDRLNTEAFF
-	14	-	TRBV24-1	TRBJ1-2	TGTGCCACCAGTGACCCGGACAGAGACTATGGCTACACCTTC	CATSDPDRDYGYTF
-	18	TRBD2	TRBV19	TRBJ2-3	TGTGCCAGTAGTATGCAGCTAGCGGGGGGGCCTAGTACAGATACGCAGTATTTT	CASSMQLAGGPSTDTQYF
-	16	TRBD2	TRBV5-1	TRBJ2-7	TGCGCCAGCAGCATCGATGAAGCGGGAGGGCCTTACGAGCAGTACTTC	CASSIDEAGGPYEQYF
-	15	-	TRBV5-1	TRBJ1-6	TGCGCCAGCAGCTTGGAGGGGAATCGTAATTCACCCCTCCACTTT	CASSLEGNRNSPLHF
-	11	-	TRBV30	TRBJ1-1	TGTGCCTGGAGAAGGAACACTGAAGCTTTCTTT	CAWRRNTEAFF
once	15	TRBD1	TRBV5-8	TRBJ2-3	TGTGCCAGCAGCAGGCGGGACAGGGACACAGATACGCAGTATTTT	CASSRRDRDTDTQYF
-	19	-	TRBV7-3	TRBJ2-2	TGTGCCAGCAGCCCAAATCAACCCAGGGGTTCTGCGAACACCGGGGAGCTGTTTTTT	CASSPNQPRGSANTGELFF
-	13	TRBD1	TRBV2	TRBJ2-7	TGTGCCAGCAGCGACAGGCCAGACAGGGGGCTGAACTTC	CASSDRPDRGLNF
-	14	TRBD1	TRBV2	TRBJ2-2	TGTGCCAGCAGGGAGACAGGGGGCCACGGGGAGCTGTTTTTT	CASRETGGHGELFF
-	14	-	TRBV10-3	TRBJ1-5	TGTGCCATCAGTGAAAGGGGGGAGGGCCAGCCCCAGCATTTT	CAISERGEGQPQHF
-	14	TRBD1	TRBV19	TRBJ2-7	TGTGCCAGTAATCCGGGACAGGGGTGGGACGAGCAGTACTTC	CASNPGQGWDEQYF
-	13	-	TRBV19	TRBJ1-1	TGTGCCAGTAGTGCCGAGGCTTACACTGAAGCTTTCTTT	CASSAEAYTEAFF
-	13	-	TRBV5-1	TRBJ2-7	TGCGCCAGCAGCTTGGAACAATACTACGAGCAGTACTTC	CASSLEQYYEQYF
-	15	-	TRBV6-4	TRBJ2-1	TGTGCCAGCAGTGACGAGGGAATGGCCTACAATGAGCAGTTCTTC	CASSDEGMAYNEQFF
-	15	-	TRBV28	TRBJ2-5	TGTGCCAGCAGTTTAAATGTAGGGGTACAAGAGACCCAGTACTTC	CASSLNVGVQETQYF
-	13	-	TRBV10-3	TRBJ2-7	TGTGCCTTAAGGAGGGCAGAAAGCTACGAGCAGTACTTC	CALRRAESYEQYF
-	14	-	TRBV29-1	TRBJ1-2	TGCAGCGTTGGGCCCAGGGTCGCGGTGTATGGCTACACCTTC	CSVGPRVAVYGYTF
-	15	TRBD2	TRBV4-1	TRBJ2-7	TGCGCCAGCAGCCAGCTAGCGGTGAGCTCCTACGAGCAGTACTTC	CASSQLAVSSYEQYF
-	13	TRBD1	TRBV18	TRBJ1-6	TGTGCCAGCTCAGTTGACAGGGAATCACCCCTCCACTTT	CASSVDRESPLHF
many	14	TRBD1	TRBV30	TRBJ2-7	TGTGCCTGTCCCGCCCGGGACAGCTTCTACGAGCAGTACTTC	CACPARDSFYEQYF
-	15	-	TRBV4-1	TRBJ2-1	TGCGCCAGCAGCCAAGATCCGGGGAGTTATAATGAGCAGTTCTTC	CASSQDPGSYNEQFF
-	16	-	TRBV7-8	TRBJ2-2	TGTGCCAGCAGCTTAGTTCTGGGCGGGACAACCGGGGAGCTGTTTTTT	CASSLVLGGTTGELFF
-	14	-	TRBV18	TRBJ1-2	TGTGCCAGCTCACCACCGGGGGCTAGCTATGGCTACACCTTC	CASSPPGASYGYTF
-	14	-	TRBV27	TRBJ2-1	TGTGCCAGCAGCCCCCCCAGGGGTAACAATGAGCAGTTCTTC	CASSPPRGNNEQFF
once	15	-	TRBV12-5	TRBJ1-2	TGTGCTAGTGGTGCCTCCACAGGGCAGATAGGTGGCTACACCTTC	CASGASTGQIGGYTF
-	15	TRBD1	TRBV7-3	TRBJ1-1	TGTGCCAGCAGCCCAACAGGGGGCGTAAGCACTGAAGCTTTCTTT	CASSPTGGVSTEAFF
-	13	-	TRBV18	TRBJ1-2	TGTGCCAGCTCTTGGGGCACAGGGAACGGCTACACCTTC	CASSWGTGNGYTF
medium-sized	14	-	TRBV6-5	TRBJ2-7	TGTGCCAGCAGTTACCTGGAAAGGGGCGACGAGCAGTACTTC	CASSYLERGDEQYF
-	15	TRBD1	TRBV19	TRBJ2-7	TGTGCCAGTAGTCCCGGGACAGGGTCGTCCTACGAGCAGTACTTC	CASSPGTGSSYEQYF
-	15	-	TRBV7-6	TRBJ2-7	TGTGCCAGCAGCTTAGTGGAGGGGGGCGCCTACGAGCAGTACTTC	CASSLVEGGAYEQYF
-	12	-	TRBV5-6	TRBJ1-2	TGTGCCAGTACCCGAGCTAACTATGGCTACACCTTC	CASTRANYGYTF
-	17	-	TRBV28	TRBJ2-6	TGTGCCAGCAGTCCTACGGGCGCAGACTCTGGGGCCAACGTCCTGACTTTC	CASSPTGADSGANVLTF
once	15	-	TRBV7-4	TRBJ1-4	TGTGCCAGCAGCTTAATAGGACAGACTAATGAAAAACTGTTTTTT	CASSLIGQTNEKLFF
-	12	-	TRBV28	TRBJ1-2	TGTGCCAGCAGTCCCGTAAAAGGTGGCTACACCTTC	CASSPVKGGYTF
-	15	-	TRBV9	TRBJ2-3	TGTGCCAGCAGCGCACTCTCCGGGAGCCGAGATACGCAGTATTTT	CASSALSGSRDTQYF
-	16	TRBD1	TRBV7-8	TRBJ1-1	TGTGCCAGCAGCTTAGCCTCGACAGGGGCGGGAACTGAAGCTTTCTTT	CASSLASTGAGTEAFF